The 15 T cell receptor beta chains in this list originate from one sample, sequenced in a study of regulatory T cells. Amplification used 52 TRBV primers and 13 TRBJ primers. Only in-frame clones appear in the TCRdb table, and some are missing; sequencing was by immunoSEQ multiplex PCR. The repertoire has 20,000 to 25,000 clones, 93% of them found once; the top ten carry approximately 3.3%. Sequencing input: CD8+ T cells sorted from blood. These receptor sequences come from a child aged 2-15 years with CD3G deficiency.

V is TRBV9 and J is TRBJ2-6; no clear D gene. Germline V gives CDR1 SGDLS, CDR2 YYNGEE. The V end lost 7 bases, the J end lost 1 base, and 15 bases lay between the germline ends. The CDR3 loop spans 16 amino acids. The CDR3 region has the DNA TGTGCCAGCGGAGATAACAGTGAGTCTGGGGCCAACGTCCTGACTTTC. Translation: CASGDNSESGANVLTF.

This chain connects TRBV28 to TRBJ2-7; tentatively, D is TRBD2 (7 bases). Between the trimmed V and J ends, which lost 2 bases and 5 bases, there was a span of 19 bases. The CDR3 contains 16 residues. Per the germline V gene, CDR1 is MDHEN and CDR2 is SYDVKM. For the CDR3, the DNA is TGTGCCAGCAGTTTAGGGAAACTGGGGGGGCGAGACGAGCAGTACTTC. Encoded protein: CASSLGKLGGRDEQYF.

The rearrangement links TRBV7-8 to TRBJ2-2, with a weak D call TRBD2 (6 bases). This CDR3 spans 15 amino acids. Trimming cost V 1 base and J 6 bases, with 12 bases left between them. Germline V lookup: CDR1 SGHVS, CDR2 FQNEAQ. CDR3 DNA: TGTGCCAGCAGCTTAGTCCAGGGAGGCGCCGGGGAGCTGTTTTTT. It codes for CASSLVQGGAGELFF.

The chain carries TRBV19 and TRBJ1-1, with TRBD1 matching 7 bases. CDR1 and CDR2 from the germline V gene are LNHDA and SQIVND (reference sequence). The CDR3 is 14 residues long. J lost 6 bases, V lost 3 bases, and 7 bases had no gene match. CDR3 protein: CASSIVEGAAEAFF. In DNA form, the CDR3 reads TGTGCCAGTAGTATTGTGGAGGGGGCCGCTGAAGCTTTCTTT. The full variable domain, in which reference TRBV19 and TRBJ1-1 provide the parts outside the CDR3, is DGGITQSPKYLFRKEGQNVTLSCEQNLNHDAMYWYRQDPGQGLRLIYYSQIVNDFQKGDIAEGYSVSREKKESFPLTVTSAQKNPTAFYLCASSIVEGAAEAFFGQGTRLTVV.

The chain has TRBV7-8 and TRBJ2-2; 8 bases match TRBD2. V trimming: 5 bases; J trimming: 3 bases; junction bases outside the gene matches: 8. Germline CDR1 and CDR2: SGHVS and FQNEAQ. There are 16 residues in the CDR3. Written as DNA, the CDR3 is TGTGCCAGCAGCCCCTGGACTAGCTGGGACACCGGGGAGCTGTTTTTT. This codes for CASSPWTSWDTGELFF.

The rearrangement uses TRBV5-1 and TRBJ1-1; D is ambiguous. The V end lost 0 bases, the J end lost 10 bases, and 19 bases lay between the germline ends. This CDR3 is 15 amino acids long. Germline values: CDR1 SGHRS, CDR2 YFSETQ. The CDR3 region is CASSLAGGMGSGAFF. The CDR3 DNA reads TGCGCCAGCAGCTTGGCCGGTGGAATGGGGAGCGGAGCTTTCTTT.

The CDR3: CASSFITGITEAFF. The CDR3 nucleotides read TGTGCCAGCAGTTTTATTACAGGTATCACTGAAGCTTTCTTT. This chain links TRBV28 with TRBJ1-1, with a tentative D call TRBD1 (5 bases). The length of the CDR3 is 14 residues. Trimming took off 3 bases at V and 4 bases at J, with 12 bases between the two ends. Germline V gene sequence: CDR1 MDHEN, CDR2 SYDVKM. The whole variable domain, filled in from reference TRBV28 and TRBJ1-1, reads DVKVTQSSRYLVKRTGEKVFLECVQDMDHENMFWYRQDPGLGLRLIYFSYDVKMKEKGDIPEGYSVSREKKERFSLILESASTNQTSMYLCASSFITGITEAFFGQGTRLTVV.

The chain employs TRBV6-1 and TRBJ1-1; unclear D gene. Germline assignment: CDR1 MNHNS and CDR2 SASEGT. The CDR3 sequence is 14 residues long. V lost 1 base and J lost 5, with 11 bases in between. The CDR3: CASSEEEGRTEAFF. The CDR3 nucleotides read TGTGCCAGCAGTGAAGAAGAGGGTCGAACTGAAGCTTTCTTT.

The table lists this clone with a count of one. The rearrangement joins TRBV19 to TRBJ2-1, with 14 bases aligning to TRBD2. Germline values: CDR1 LNHDA, CDR2 SQIVND (reference sequence). The ends lost 1 base at V and 2 bases at J; junction bases unmatched: 4. The CDR3 spans 18 residues. The CDR3 sequence is CASSIVGTSGSPYNEQFF. The DNA of the CDR3 is TGTGCCAGTAGTATAGTGGGGACTAGCGGGAGCCCCTACAATGAGCAGTTCTTC.

V and J are TRBV28 and TRBJ1-5; D gene uncertain. Germline loops: CDR1 MDHEN, CDR2 SYDVKM. Between the trimmed V and J ends, which lost 2 bases and 2 bases, there was a span of 7 bases. The CDR3 spans 14 residues. The chain's CDR3 is CASSLTPGNQPQHF. CDR3 nucleotides: TGTGCCAGCAGTTTAACCCCGGGCAATCAGCCCCAGCATTTT.

The CDR3, as DNA: TGTGCCAGTGGACTGTACACAGATACGCAGTATTTT. As protein: CASGLYTDTQYF. This chain uses TRBV7-2 with TRBJ2-3, with D possibly TRBD2 on 5 matching bases. The germline gives CDR1 SGHTA, CDR2 FQGNSA. The CDR3 length is 12 residues. V dropped 9 bases and J dropped 2 bases, with 9 bases sitting between them. Looking up the rest from reference TRBV7-2 and TRBJ2-3 gives the full variable domain: GAGVSQSPSNKVTEKGKDVELRCDPISGHTALYWYRQSLGQGLEFLIYFQGNSAPDKSGLPSDRFSAERTGGSVSTLTIQRTQQEDSAVYLCASGLYTDTQYFGPGTRLTVL.

This sequence joins TRBV10-2 and TRBJ1-2; possibly TRBD1 for D (5 bases). From germline, CDR1 is WSHSY and CDR2 SAAADI. V was pared by 0 bases and J by 5 bases, with 13 bases between. The CDR3 length is 15 residues. In nucleotides, the CDR3 is TGCGCCAGCAGTGAGTCAAGGGGAAGACGGTATGGCTACACCTTC. It specifies CASSESRGRRYGYTF.

The V and J genes are TRBV11-3 and TRBJ2-7; D is undetermined. The germline gives CDR1 SGHNT, CDR2 YENEEA. There are 15 residues in the CDR3. Trimming left V 1 base short and J 3 bases short, with 13 bases between. Written as DNA, the CDR3 is TGTGCCAGCAGCTTAGGCGGATCGGAAAACTACGAGCAGTACTTC. Amino acid sequence: CASSLGGSENYEQYF.

The V gene is TRBV5-1, the J gene TRBJ2-1; the D call may be TRBD1 or TRBD2 (6 bases each). Germline V lookup: CDR1 SGHRS, CDR2 YFSETQ. V was cut by 8 bases and J by 7 bases, with 13 bases left in between. The CDR3 sequence is 12 residues long. The CDR3 reads CASREGGNEQFF. CDR3 DNA: TGCGCCAGTCGAGAAGGGGGGAATGAGCAGTTCTTC.

The V and J genes are TRBV28 and TRBJ1-1, with a possible D match to TRBD1 (6 bases). Germline CDR1 reads MDHEN; CDR2 reads SYDVKM. The V gene lost 5 bases and the J gene lost 8 bases, with 9 bases spanning the gap. This CDR3 comprises 11 residues. The CDR3 region has the DNA TGTGCCAGCAGTCCCGGGACAGAAGCTTTCTTT. It translates to CASSPGTEAFF.